Listed below are T cell receptor beta chains from one sample, sequenced in a study of shared clonotypes between healthy human individuals. Libraries were prepared by immunoSEQ multiplex PCR; TCRdb keeps only in-frame clonotypes and omits some of them. The sample shows nearly 2 million clones, approximately 94% of them seen only once. Input material: naive CD8+ T cells sorted from blood. The origin of the receptors is a man younger than 30 in good health. Each CDR3 is given with its conserved first and last residue. Fields, in order: V gene, J gene, D gene, clone size, CDR3 protein, CDR3 DNA. D genes are given only for firm matches. Clone size is shown for a subset of rows, as once, few, many or a class of expanded clone.

v_gene: TRBV13; j_gene: TRBJ2-1; d_gene: .; abundance: .; CDR3aa: CASMGLGAGDYNEQFF; CDR3nt: TGTGCCAGCATGGGATTAGGAGCCGGCGACTACAATGAGCAGTTCTTC
v_gene: TRBV6-5; j_gene: TRBJ1-2; d_gene: .; abundance: .; CDR3aa: CASSSDGYGYTF; CDR3nt: TGTGCCAGCAGTTCGGACGGCTATGGCTACACCTTC
v_gene: TRBV29-1; j_gene: TRBJ2-1; d_gene: TRBD2; abundance: .; CDR3aa: CSVGGEDRTPYNEQFF; CDR3nt: TGCAGCGTGGGGGGGGAAGACAGAACCCCCTACAATGAGCAGTTCTTC
v_gene: TRBV27; j_gene: TRBJ2-7; d_gene: .; abundance: once; CDR3aa: CASARGSSYEQYF; CDR3nt: TGTGCCAGCGCCAGGGGCAGCTCCTACGAGCAGTACTTC
v_gene: TRBV7-2; j_gene: TRBJ2-7; d_gene: .; abundance: .; CDR3aa: CASTPVQPYEQYF; CDR3nt: TGTGCCAGCACCCCCGTACAGCCATACGAGCAGTACTTC
v_gene: TRBV4-3; j_gene: TRBJ2-3; d_gene: .; abundance: .; CDR3aa: CASSQEPSSADTQYF; CDR3nt: TGCGCCAGCAGCCAGGAACCTTCTAGCGCAGATACGCAGTATTTT
v_gene: TRBV7-9; j_gene: TRBJ2-7; d_gene: TRBD1; abundance: .; CDR3aa: CASSPTGTSYEQYF; CDR3nt: TGTGCCAGCAGCCCGACAGGGACATCCTACGAGCAGTACTTC
v_gene: TRBV10-2; j_gene: TRBJ2-7; d_gene: TRBD2; abundance: .; CDR3aa: CASRPGSGTPYEQYF; CDR3nt: TGCGCCAGCAGACCGGGTAGCGGGACACCCTACGAGCAGTACTTC
v_gene: TRBV30; j_gene: TRBJ2-1; d_gene: TRBD2; abundance: .; CDR3aa: CAWSLAGSSYNEQFF; CDR3nt: TGTGCCTGGAGTCTAGCGGGTAGCTCCTACAATGAGCAGTTCTTC
v_gene: TRBV4-3; j_gene: TRBJ1-2; d_gene: .; abundance: .; CDR3aa: CASSQVEANYGYTF; CDR3nt: TGCGCCAGCAGCCAGGTGGAAGCTAACTATGGCTACACCTTC
v_gene: TRBV7-6; j_gene: TRBJ2-1; d_gene: .; abundance: .; CDR3aa: CASSLGNEQFF; CDR3nt: TGTGCCAGCAGCTTGGGAAATGAGCAGTTCTTC
v_gene: TRBV7-8; j_gene: TRBJ2-7; d_gene: .; abundance: .; CDR3aa: CASSLSPGSSYEQYF; CDR3nt: TGTGCCAGCAGCTTAAGCCCCGGGAGTTCCTACGAGCAGTACTTC
v_gene: TRBV5-6; j_gene: TRBJ2-7; d_gene: TRBD2; abundance: .; CDR3aa: CASSWEAGVQEQYF; CDR3nt: TGTGCCAGCAGCTGGGAAGCGGGAGTTCAAGAGCAGTACTTC
v_gene: TRBV2; j_gene: TRBJ2-6; d_gene: .; abundance: once; CDR3aa: CASGPVSSGANVLTF; CDR3nt: TGTGCCAGTGGACCGGTGAGCTCTGGGGCCAACGTCCTGACTTTC
v_gene: TRBV28; j_gene: TRBJ2-2; d_gene: .; abundance: .; CDR3aa: CASSFGGESGELFF; CDR3nt: TGTGCCAGCAGTTTTGGCGGGGAGAGCGGGGAGCTGTTTTTT
v_gene: TRBV7-9; j_gene: TRBJ2-7; d_gene: TRBD1; abundance: .; CDR3aa: CASSGQTGALGSSYEQYF; CDR3nt: TGTGCCAGCAGCGGTCAGACAGGGGCTCTAGGATCCTCCTACGAGCAGTACTTC
v_gene: TRBV13; j_gene: TRBJ2-5; d_gene: TRBD2; abundance: .; CDR3aa: CASSFAVLAGEQETQYF; CDR3nt: TGTGCCAGCAGCTTCGCCGTACTAGCGGGGGAACAAGAGACCCAGTACTTC
v_gene: TRBV6-6; j_gene: TRBJ2-1; d_gene: .; abundance: .; CDR3aa: CASNSGTGYNEQFF; CDR3nt: TGTGCCAGCAATTCCGGGACTGGCTACAATGAGCAGTTCTTC
v_gene: TRBV19; j_gene: TRBJ1-5; d_gene: .; abundance: .; CDR3aa: CASSIPPGGNQPQHF; CDR3nt: TGTGCCAGTAGTATCCCCCCAGGCGGCAATCAGCCCCAGCATTTT
v_gene: TRBV7-8; j_gene: TRBJ2-3; d_gene: TRBD2; abundance: .; CDR3aa: CASSLELAGSTDTQYF; CDR3nt: TGTGCCAGCAGCTTAGAACTAGCGGGATCCACAGATACGCAGTATTTT
v_gene: TRBV20-1; j_gene: TRBJ2-5; d_gene: TRBD1; abundance: .; CDR3aa: CSASQGAAQYF; CDR3nt: TGCAGTGCCTCCCAGGGGGCGGCCCAGTACTTC
v_gene: TRBV4-1; j_gene: TRBJ1-1; d_gene: .; abundance: .; CDR3aa: CASSEGPEMNTEAFF; CDR3nt: TGCGCCAGCAGCGAGGGACCTGAGATGAACACTGAAGCTTTCTTT
v_gene: TRBV6-6; j_gene: TRBJ1-5; d_gene: TRBD1; abundance: .; CDR3aa: CASSYTGQGSNQPQHF; CDR3nt: TGTGCCAGCAGTTACACCGGACAGGGGAGCAATCAGCCCCAGCATTTT
v_gene: TRBV6-1; j_gene: TRBJ1-2; d_gene: TRBD1; abundance: .; CDR3aa: CASRIAGTGEYGYTF; CDR3nt: TGTGCCAGCAGGATTGCCGGGACAGGGGAATATGGCTACACCTTC
v_gene: TRBV19; j_gene: TRBJ2-7; d_gene: TRBD1; abundance: .; CDR3aa: CATPPGTDLSSYEQYF; CDR3nt: TGTGCCACCCCACCCGGGACAGATCTTAGCTCCTACGAGCAGTACTTC
v_gene: TRBV4-1; j_gene: TRBJ2-3; d_gene: .; abundance: .; CDR3aa: CASSQESATSTDTQYF; CDR3nt: TGCGCCAGCAGCCAAGAGTCGGCGACTAGCACAGATACGCAGTATTTT